The 26 T cell receptor beta chains in this list originate from one sample, sequenced in a study of blood T cell repertoires in COVID-19. Profiling relied on immunoSEQ multiplex PCR, and the TCRdb table lists in-frame clones only, not all of them. The data show 250,000 to 400,000 clones, 85% seen once. Specimen: PBMCs or T cells enriched from blood (not recorded which). These TCRs come from a woman in her twenties or thirties who had been exposed to COVID-19.

J is TRBJ1-2 and V is TRBV7-9; 8 nucleotides line up with TRBD1. CDR1 and CDR2 from the germline V gene are SEHNR and FQNEAQ (reference sequence). The CDR3 extends over 15 amino acids. Trimming took 3 bases from V and 8 from J; bases not matched to a gene: 11. The CDR3 region has the DNA TGTGCCAGCAGCTTCCCAGGACAGGGTGGAAACGGCTACACCTTC. Translating gives CASSFPGQGGNGYTF.

The CDR3 DNA follows: TGTGCCAGTGGTACAGGGGGCTTCAATGAGCAGTTCTTC. As protein: CASGTGGFNEQFF. V is TRBV19 and J is TRBJ2-1; 9 bases are shared with TRBD1. The CDR3 sequence is 13 residues long. J was trimmed by 6 bases and V by 8 bases; bases with no gene match: 5. Germline V gives CDR1 LNHDA, CDR2 SQIVND (reference sequence). Complete variable domain (other parts from reference TRBV19 and TRBJ2-1): DGGITQSPKYLFRKEGQNVTLSCEQNLNHDAMYWYRQDPGQGLRLIYYSQIVNDFQKGDIAEGYSVSREKKESFPLTVTSAQKNPTAFYLCASGTGGFNEQFFGPGTRLTVL.

The chain joins TRBV7-2 to TRBJ2-1; 10 bases map to TRBD2. The CDR3 is 15 amino acids. V trimming: 0 bases; J trimming: 6 bases; junction bases outside the gene matches: 2. Germline V gene lookup returns CDR1 SGHTA and CDR2 FQGNSA. The CDR3 coding sequence is TGTGCCAGCAGCTTAGCGGTAGCGGGAGGCAATGAGCAGTTCTTC. It is translated as CASSLAVAGGNEQFF.

V is TRBV7-9 and J is TRBJ1-2; D gene uncertain. The CDR3 totals 15 residues. Per the germline V gene, CDR1 is SEHNR and CDR2 is FQNEAQ (reference sequence). Trimming left V 2 bases short and J 0 bases short, with 10 bases between. The CDR3 DNA follows: TGTGCCAGCAGCTTACGTGCCGTAGCTAACTATGGCTACACCTTC. Translating it yields CASSLRAVANYGYTF.

The rearrangement joins TRBV28 to TRBJ1-1; D ambiguous. The CDR3 has 15 amino acids. Per the germline V gene, CDR1 is MDHEN and CDR2 is SYDVKM. The V and J ends lost 2 bases and 1 base respectively, with 11 bases between them. In DNA form, the CDR3 reads TGTGCCAGCAGTTTAAGGGCGGGTCGGAACACTGAAGCTTTCTTT. This encodes CASSLRAGRNTEAFF.

V usage is TRBV28 and J usage is TRBJ2-2, with D unclear. Trimming pared 5 bases from V and 3 bases from J, leaving 10 bases between. CDR3 length: 14 amino acids. The germline CDR1 and CDR2 sequences are MDHEN and SYDVKM. The CDR3 region is CASSTYSYTGELFF. CDR3 DNA: TGTGCCAGCAGTACTTACTCGTACACCGGGGAGCTGTTTTTT.

The chain combines TRBV2 with TRBJ1-4, with TRBD1 identical over 8 bases. Germline lookup yields CDR1 SNHLY and CDR2 FYNNEI. J lost 3 bases, V lost 4 bases, and 4 bases had no gene match. CDR3 size: 15 residues. The CDR3: CASSGQGNPNEKLFF. In DNA form, the CDR3 reads TGTGCCAGCAGTGGACAGGGGAACCCTAATGAAAAACTGTTTTTT.

The chain couples TRBV28 to TRBJ2-7; 11 nucleotides align to TRBD1. The trim removed 6 bases at V and 7 bases at J, leaving 11 bases unmatched. Germline CDR1 reads MDHEN; CDR2 reads SYDVKM. The CDR3 extends over 15 amino acids. Here the CDR3 DNA reads TGTGCCAGCAGGATCCACGGACAGGGGGCTTGGGAGCAGTACTTC. Translating gives CASRIHGQGAWEQYF.

The chain uses TRBV5-4 and TRBJ1-4; a weak D match, TRBD1 (6 bases). Trimming pared 3 bases from V and 8 bases from J, leaving 17 bases between. CDR3 length: 15 amino acids. Germline assignment: CDR1 SGHNT and CDR2 YYREEE (reference sequence). This chain's CDR3 is CASSSGTFDPEKLFF. For the CDR3, the DNA is TGTGCCAGCAGCTCCGGGACATTCGACCCGGAAAAACTGTTTTTT.

The chain employs TRBV25-1 and TRBJ2-7, with D maybe TRBD1 (6 bases). Trimming left V 5 bases short and J 3 bases short, with 11 bases between. CDR1 MGHDK and CDR2 SYGVNS come from the germline V gene. There are 13 residues in the CDR3. CDR3 amino acids: CASSKTGFYEQYF. Written as DNA, the CDR3 is TGTGCCAGCAGTAAGACAGGTTTCTACGAGCAGTACTTC.

This clone was recorded at least ten times. The V call is TRBV4-3, the J call TRBJ2-2, with 8 positions matching TRBD1. J gave up 4 bases and V 1 base, and 5 bases lay outside the gene matches. This CDR3 has 16 amino acids. CDR1 LGHNA and CDR2 YSLEER come from the germline V gene. The CDR3 region has the DNA TGCGCCAGCAGCCAAGCCCAGGGGGCGGGCACCGGGGAGCTGTTTTTT. Translation gives CASSQAQGAGTGELFF.

The rearrangement uses TRBV10-3 and TRBJ2-2; 10 positions agree with TRBD2. The junction had 7 bases not matched to a gene; V was cut back by 10 bases and J by 2 bases. The germline V gene encodes CDR1 ENHRY and CDR2 SYGVKD. The CDR3 loop spans 15 amino acids. The CDR3 is CATLSGGANTGELFF. The CDR3 DNA sequence: TGTGCCACCCTGAGCGGGGGGGCAAACACCGGGGAGCTGTTTTTT.

The genes are TRBV7-8 and TRBJ1-1, with D tentatively TRBD1 (6 bases). Germline V gene sequence: CDR1 SGHVS, CDR2 FQNEAQ. Trimming removed 6 bases at V and 4 bases at J, with 12 bases between. This CDR3 region has 13 residues. CDR3 DNA: TGTGCCAGCAGATTCAGGGGTAGCACTGAAGCTTTCTTT. Protein sequence: CASRFRGSTEAFF.

The chain couples TRBV5-4 to TRBJ2-1; D unclear. This CDR3 region has 14 residues. The germline V and J ends were trimmed by 7 bases and 1 base, with 12 bases remaining between them. The germline V gene encodes CDR1 SGHNT and CDR2 YYREEE (reference sequence). The CDR3 reads CASSLKSSYNEQFF. The CDR3 DNA sequence: TGTGCCAGCTCCCTTAAGAGTTCCTACAATGAGCAGTTCTTC.

The chain carries TRBV16 and TRBJ2-2, with D possibly matching TRBD2 (5 bases). This CDR3 has 17 residues. Germline loops: CDR1 KGHSY, CDR2 FQNENV. V lost 4 bases, J lost 4 bases, and 19 bases lay in between. This CDR3 is CASSRSRGNRVTGELFF. The CDR3 bases are TGTGCCAGCAGCCGAAGTCGGGGTAATAGGGTCACCGGGGAGCTGTTTTTT.

The genes are TRBV6-5 and TRBJ1-1; 7 positions agree with TRBD1. With 8 bases clipped from V and 3 bases from J, the junction kept 6 bases outside the gene matches. The CDR3 is 13 residues long. CDR1 MNHEY and CDR2 SVGAGI come from the germline V gene. CDR3 residues: CASEGQGDTEAFF. The CDR3, as DNA: TGTGCCAGCGAGGGTCAGGGGGACACTGAAGCTTTCTTT.

The V gene is TRBV19, the J gene TRBJ2-1; the D gene is possibly TRBD2 (6 bases). The CDR3 consists of 14 residues. Trimming took 3 bases from V and 2 from J, leaving 8 bases between them. Germline V gives CDR1 LNHDA, CDR2 SQIVND (reference sequence). This chain's CDR3 is CASSMGGTYNEQFF. CDR3 nucleotides: TGTGCCAGTAGTATGGGGGGAACCTACAATGAGCAGTTCTTC.

The rearrangement uses TRBV9 and TRBJ1-3; D ambiguous. The CDR3 covers 16 residues. V gave up 0 bases and J gave up 4 bases, with 14 bases separating them. Per germline, CDR1 SGDLS and CDR2 YYNGEE. CDR3 region: CASSVVSSGFGNTIYF. Here the CDR3 DNA reads TGTGCCAGCAGCGTAGTTAGTTCCGGGTTCGGAAACACCATATATTTT.

The genes are TRBV30 and TRBJ1-3; perhaps TRBD1 as D (5 bases). CDR3 size: 14 residues. V gave up 0 bases and J gave up 0 bases, with 6 bases separating them. Germline V gene data show CDR1 as GTSNPN and CDR2 as SVGIG (reference sequence). This CDR3 reads CAWSVGHSGNTIYF. The CDR3 DNA reads TGTGCCTGGAGTGTAGGACACTCTGGAAACACCATATATTTT.

The rearrangement links TRBV24-1 to TRBJ1-2, with no clear D. The length of the CDR3 is 12 residues. CDR1 is KGHDR, CDR2 SFDVKD, per germline. With 4 bases removed from V and 4 bases from J, the gap between germline ends came to 6 bases. This chain's CDR3 is CATSEGAYGYTF. CDR3 sequence (DNA): TGTGCCACCAGTGAGGGAGCCTATGGCTACACCTTC.

The V call is TRBV27, the J call TRBJ2-7, with D maybe TRBD2 (6 bases). The CDR3 spans 14 residues. V was trimmed by 3 bases and J by 2 bases, leaving 11 bases between them. Germline values: CDR1 MNHEY, CDR2 SMNVEV (reference sequence). Here the CDR3 reads CASSFGRGAYEQYF. Written as DNA, the CDR3 is TGTGCCAGCAGTTTCGGACGCGGGGCCTACGAGCAGTACTTC.

V and J are TRBV28 and TRBJ1-2; D gene uncertain. This CDR3 has 13 residues. Between the trimmed V and J ends, which lost 5 bases and 0 bases, there was a span of 7 bases. Germline V CDR1 and CDR2: MDHEN, SYDVKM. The CDR3 is CASSPYTNYGYTF. For the CDR3, the DNA is TGTGCCAGCAGTCCTTACACTAACTATGGCTACACCTTC.

The chain is built from TRBV25-1 and TRBJ1-4, with TRBD1 matching 7 bases. V was clipped by 3 bases and J by 8 bases; unmatched bases: 3. CDR1 and CDR2 from the germline V gene are MGHDK and SYGVNS. This CDR3 region has 13 residues. CDR3 sequence: CASSDRGSEKLFF. As DNA, the CDR3 is TGTGCCAGCAGTGACAGGGGGAGCGAAAAACTGTTTTTT.

V and J are TRBV6-5 and TRBJ2-7, with D perhaps TRBD1 (5 bases). Trimming removed 5 bases at V and 3 bases at J, with 11 bases between. This CDR3 has 13 amino acids. CDR1 and CDR2 from the germline V gene are MNHEY and SVGAGI. CDR3: CASSRQYNYEQYF. The CDR3 coding sequence is TGTGCCAGCAGTCGACAGTACAACTACGAGCAGTACTTC.

The chain couples TRBV9 to TRBJ1-3; TRBD1 might be the D (5 bases). Germline V CDR1 and CDR2: SGDLS, YYNGEE. The CDR3 is made up of 16 amino acids. The V end was cut by 3 bases, the J end by 8 bases, with 21 bases between. The CDR3 nucleotides are TGTGCCAGCAGCGGCTCGGGACTATACGGGGACTACACCATATATTTT. Encoded protein: CASSGSGLYGDYTIYF.

The chain combines TRBV30 with TRBJ1-2; the D is unclear. V lost 0 bases and J lost 3, with 5 bases in between. CDR3 length equals 12 residues. CDR1 and CDR2 from the germline V gene are GTSNPN and SVGIG (reference sequence). CDR3 protein: CAWSVLYYGYTF. The CDR3, as DNA: TGTGCCTGGAGTGTGCTATACTATGGCTACACCTTC. The full variable domain, rest sourced from reference TRBV30 and TRBJ1-2, is SQTIHQWPATLVQPVGSPLSLECTVEGTSNPNLYWYRQAAGRGLQLLFYSVGIGQISSEVPQNLSASRPQDRQFILSSKKLLLSDSGFYLCAWSVLYYGYTFGSGTRLTVV.